The 15 T cell receptor beta chains in this list originate from one sample, sequenced in a study of T cells in Graves' hyperthyroidism and ophthalmopathy. Amplification targeted TCR beta CDR3 regions from RNA transcripts. HTBI primers drove first-round RT-PCR of the TCR CDR3. TCRdb re-called the multiplex PCR reads with MiXCR, one entry per CDR3 protein. The data show 300,000 to 450,000 distinct CDR3 sequences, about 18% seen once. Sequencing was carried out using blood. These receptors all come from a woman in her 30s with Graves' hyperthyroidism that later progressed to Graves' ophthalmopathy.

This clonotype appeared many times. This chain links TRBV10-3 with TRBJ2-7, with TRBD2 matching over 8 bases. Germline V CDR1 and CDR2: ENHRY, SYGVKD. This CDR3 has 14 amino acids. V lost 9 bases, J lost 3 bases, and 10 bases stayed unmatched. The CDR3 sequence: CAMTGGPPDYEQYF. The CDR3 coding sequence is TGTGCCATGACGGGAGGGCCCCCTGACTACGAGCAGTACTTC.

The sample holds many counts of this clonotype. The chain joins TRBV27 to TRBJ2-7; either TRBD1 or TRBD2 may supply D (5 bases each). Trimming cost V 10 bases and J 0 bases, with 19 bases left between them. The CDR3 has 15 residues. Germline assignment: CDR1 MNHEY and CDR2 SMNVEV (reference sequence). CDR3 in amino acids: CATRAGTGSSYEQYF. The CDR3 bases are TGTGCCACCAGGGCTGGGACGGGCAGCTCCTACGAGCAGTACTTC.

Regarding this clonotype: One end of the junction varies from germline; a read error may be responsible. V is TRBV15 and J is TRBJ2-1; 10 nucleotides match TRBD1. This CDR3 has 17 residues. In germline, CDR1 is LNHNV, CDR2 YYDKDF (reference sequence). The CDR3 loop is CATSRTAGQGKDNEQSF. Written as DNA, the CDR3 is TGTGCCACCAGCAGAACTGCGGGACAGGGGAAGGACAATGAGCAGTCCTTC.

The chain joins TRBV20-1 to TRBJ2-5; TRBD2 is a possible D gene (6 bases). This CDR3 is built from 14 residues. Germline values: CDR1 DFQATT, CDR2 SNEGSKA (reference sequence). V was clipped by 3 bases and J by 2 bases, with 13 bases between them. The CDR3 here is CSASDAGIQETQYF. The CDR3 region has the DNA TGCAGTGCTAGTGACGCGGGGATTCAAGAGACCCAGTACTTC.

This clonotype occurred a few times. The chain links TRBV13 to TRBJ2-1; no reliable D call. The CDR3 consists of 16 residues. The germline CDR1 and CDR2 sequences are PRHDT and FYEKMQ (reference sequence). Between the trimmed V and J ends, which lost 0 bases and 13 bases, there was a span of 22 bases. The CDR3 sequence is CASSLGILAHGSYQFF. For the CDR3, the DNA is TGTGCCAGCAGCTTAGGGATCTTGGCCCATGGTTCTTATCAGTTCTTC.

This clonotype was observed a handful of times. The V call is TRBV5-4, the J call TRBJ1-4; the D is unclear. This CDR3 is built from 11 residues. V was shortened by 2 bases and J by 4 bases, with 0 bases between the two germline ends. The V gene's germline CDR1 is SGHNT and CDR2 YYREEE (reference sequence). Here the CDR3 DNA reads TGTGCCAGCAGCTTTAATGAAAAACTGTTTTTT. It yields the protein CASSFNEKLFF.

The chain recombines TRBV18 with TRBJ2-7, with TRBD1 matching over 7 bases. Germline V lookup: CDR1 KGHSH, CDR2 LQKENI. The CDR3 has 15 residues. V gave up 3 bases and J gave up 1 base; unmatched junction bases: 6. The CDR3 bases are TGTGCCAGCTCACCGAGACAGGGAAATTCCTACGAGCAGTACTTC. Protein product: CASSPRQGNSYEQYF.

This clonotype was observed at least ten times. This chain links TRBV3-1 with TRBJ2-2; TRBD1 matches 10 bases. Germline CDR1 is LGHDT and CDR2 is YNNKEL (reference sequence). CDR3 length: 18 amino acids. Trimming took 2 bases from V and 0 from J; bases not matched to a gene: 6. The CDR3 sequence: CASSQPPGQGSNTGELFF. CDR3 nucleotides: TGTGCCAGCAGCCAACCTCCGGGACAGGGGTCGAACACCGGGGAGCTGTTTTTT.

The chain combines TRBV7-9 with TRBJ2-3; TRBD1 matches at 9 bases. The CDR3 has 15 residues. Per germline, CDR1 SEHNR and CDR2 FQNEAQ (reference sequence). Trimming cost V 5 bases and J 6 bases; bases outside gene matches: 9. This CDR3 reads CASSPARDRVDTQYF. The CDR3, as DNA: TGTGCCAGCAGCCCGGCCCGGGACAGGGTTGATACGCAGTATTTT.

This clonotype was seen ten or more times. One end of the junction fails to match germline, which may point to a read error. The chain has TRBV20-1 and TRBJ1-1, with 9 nucleotides matching TRBD1. Germline CDR1 DFQATT, CDR2 SNEGSKA (reference sequence). There are 12 residues in the CDR3. Here the CDR3 reads CSASRTGAEAFF. The CDR3, as DNA: TGCAGTGCTAGTCGGACAGGGGCTGAGGCTTTCTTT.

This clonotype has at least ten counts. A read error may account for a junction end that differs from germline. The chain combines TRBV6-1 with TRBJ2-7, with 7 nucleotides matching TRBD1. The CDR3 is 16 amino acids. Germline-derived CDR1 and CDR2 are MNHNS and SASEGT. Here the CDR3 reads CASSERGQTSSYERYF. CDR3 sequence (DNA): TGTGCCAGCAGTGAACGGGGACAGACCAGCTCCTACGAGCGGTACTTC.

This clonotype was seen many times. CDR3 sequence: CASSWDRGRPETQYF. The CDR3 nucleotides read TGTGCCAGCAGTTGGGACAGGGGGCGCCCAGAGACCCAGTACTTC. The chain carries TRBV12-3 or TRBV12-4 and TRBJ2-5; 12 bases align to TRBD1. J gave up 4 bases and V 4 bases, and 4 bases lay outside the gene matches. This CDR3 comprises 15 residues.

V is TRBV20-1 and J is TRBJ1-5; a weak D match, TRBD1 (6 bases). V lost 6 bases and J lost 4, with 16 bases in between. The CDR3 length is 14 residues. Germline V gene lookup returns CDR1 DFQATT and CDR2 SNEGSKA (reference sequence). DNA for the CDR3: TGCAGTGCGGGGCCCACAGGGCCAAATCAGCCCCAGCATTTT. Translating gives CSAGPTGPNQPQHF.

This clonotype has a handful of counts. The chain has TRBV15 and TRBJ1-1; weak D call: TRBD1 (6 bases). Per the germline V gene, CDR1 is LNHNV and CDR2 is YYDKDF (reference sequence). Trimming pared 0 bases from V and 1 base from J, leaving 24 bases between. The CDR3 is 20 amino acids. For the CDR3, the DNA is TGTGCCACCAGCAGAGATCGCGGTTTAGTAGAAGGGGGTACGAACACTGAAGCTTTCTTT. Protein sequence: CATSRDRGLVEGGTNTEAFF. The full variable domain, completed using reference TRBV15 and TRBJ1-1, is DAMVIQNPRYQVTQFGKPVTLSCSQTLNHNVMYWYQQKSSQAPKLLFHYYDKDFNNEADTPDNFQSRRPNTSFCFLDIRSPGLGDTAMYLCATSRDRGLVEGGTNTEAFFGQGTRLTVV.

This clonotype was recorded at least ten times. CDR3 protein: CSASDRDSLTDTQYF. The CDR3 DNA reads as TGCAGTGCTAGTGACCGGGACAGCCTCACAGATACGCAGTATTTT. The chain couples TRBV20-1 to TRBJ2-3; 7 bases match TRBD1. Germline V gene sequence: CDR1 DFQATT, CDR2 SNEGSKA (reference sequence). This CDR3 has 15 amino acids. The trim removed 3 bases at V and 2 bases at J, leaving 8 bases unmatched.